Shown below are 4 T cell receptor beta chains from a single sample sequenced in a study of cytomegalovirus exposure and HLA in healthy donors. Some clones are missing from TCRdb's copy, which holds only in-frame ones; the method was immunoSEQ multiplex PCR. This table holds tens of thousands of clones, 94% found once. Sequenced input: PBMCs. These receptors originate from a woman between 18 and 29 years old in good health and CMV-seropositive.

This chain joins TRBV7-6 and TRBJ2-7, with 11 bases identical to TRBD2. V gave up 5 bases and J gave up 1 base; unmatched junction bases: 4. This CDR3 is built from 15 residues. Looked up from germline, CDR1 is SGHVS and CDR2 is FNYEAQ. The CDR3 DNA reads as TGTGCCAGCAGCGTGACTAGCGGGGCATCCTACGAGCAGTACTTC. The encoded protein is CASSVTSGASYEQYF.

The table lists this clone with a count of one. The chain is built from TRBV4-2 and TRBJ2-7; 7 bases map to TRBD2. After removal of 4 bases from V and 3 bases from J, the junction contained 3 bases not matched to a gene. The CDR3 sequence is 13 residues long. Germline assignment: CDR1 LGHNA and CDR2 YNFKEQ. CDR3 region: CASSPGTNYEQYF. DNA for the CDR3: TGTGCCAGCAGCCCCGGGACTAACTACGAGCAGTACTTC.

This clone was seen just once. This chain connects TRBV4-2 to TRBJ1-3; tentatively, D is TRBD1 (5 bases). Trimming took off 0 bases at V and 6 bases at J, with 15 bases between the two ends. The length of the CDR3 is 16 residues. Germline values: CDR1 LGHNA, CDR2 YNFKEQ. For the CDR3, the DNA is TGTGCCAGCAGCCAAGATAGTGCTGACAGCGTAAACACCATATATTTT. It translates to CASSQDSADSVNTIYF.

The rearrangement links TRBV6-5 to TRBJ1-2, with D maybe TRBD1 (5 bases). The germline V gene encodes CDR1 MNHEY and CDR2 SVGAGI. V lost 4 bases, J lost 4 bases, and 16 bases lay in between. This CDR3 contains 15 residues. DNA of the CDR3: TGTGCCAGCAGTTTTGGAGTGGGGGGTAGCTATGGCTACACCTTC. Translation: CASSFGVGGSYGYTF.